These T cell receptor beta chains were read from a single sample in a study of cytomegalovirus exposure and HLA in healthy donors. Method: immunoSEQ multiplex PCR; TCRdb's copy keeps in-frame clones and lacks some. The table records 150,000 to 170,000 clones, about four fifths of them present only once. Sample: PBMCs. The source is a man aged 25-40 years in good health and CMV-seropositive. Both conserved end residues are part of each CDR3. A D gene is named only where the DNA matches it firmly. Only part of the rows carry a size: once, few, many, or a class if the clone is expanded.

J gene,clone size,D gene,V gene,CDR3 protein,CDR3 DNA
TRBJ1-3,NA,TRBD1,TRBV30,CAWGTAGNTIYF,TGTGCCTGGGGGACAGCTGGAAACACCATATATTTT
TRBJ2-3,NA,TRBD2,TRBV7-2,CASSLKRGGSDTQYF,TGTGCCAGCAGCTTAAAGCGGGGGGGGTCAGATACGCAGTATTTT
TRBJ1-2,NA,TRBD1,TRBV5-5,CASSFEGQGVNGYTF,TGTGCCAGCAGCTTTGAGGGACAGGGGGTGAATGGCTACACCTTC
TRBJ2-1,few,NA,TRBV28,CASKRGGEQFF,TGTGCCAGCAAAAGGGGAGGTGAGCAGTTCTTC
TRBJ1-3,NA,NA,TRBV9,CASSVASRSASGNTIYF,TGTGCCAGCAGCGTAGCTAGCCGTTCGGCGTCTGGAAACACCATATATTTT
TRBJ1-2,NA,TRBD1,TRBV5-1,CASSPSGTGGAGYGYTF,TGCGCCAGCAGCCCGTCCGGGACAGGGGGCGCGGGATATGGCTACACCTTC
TRBJ1-2,NA,TRBD1,TRBV10-3,CAISVGDRLRYGYTF,TGTGCCATCAGTGTCGGGGACAGGCTACGCTATGGCTACACCTTC
TRBJ2-7,NA,TRBD2,TRBV4-1,CASSQPPGLAVNYEQYF,TGCGCCAGCAGCCAACCCCCGGGACTAGCGGTAAACTACGAGCAGTACTTC
TRBJ2-2,NA,NA,TRBV7-2,CASSSFTGFVPGELFF,TGTGCCAGCAGCTCCTTTACGGGGTTCGTACCCGGGGAGCTGTTTTTT
TRBJ2-1,NA,TRBD1,TRBV2,CASGQGSEQFF,TGTGCCAGCGGACAGGGCTCTGAGCAGTTCTTC
TRBJ2-5,NA,NA,TRBV28,CASSLGQGRDTQYF,TGTGCCAGCAGTTTGGGGCAGGGCCGAGATACCCAGTACTTC
TRBJ1-2,few,TRBD1,TRBV6-1,CASPGQGDGYTF,TGTGCCAGTCCGGGACAGGGGGATGGCTACACCTTC
TRBJ1-6,NA,TRBD1,TRBV11-1,CASSLVWGQGYSPLHF,TGTGCCAGCAGCTTAGTTTGGGGACAGGGGTACTCACCCCTCCACTTT
TRBJ2-3,few,NA,TRBV7-8,CASSSSGLLADTQYF,TGTGCCAGCAGCTCATCGGGACTGCTTGCAGATACGCAGTATTTT
TRBJ2-5,NA,TRBD2,TRBV4-1,CASSQGGGALQETQYF,TGCGCCAGCAGCCAAGGGGGAGGGGCCCTCCAAGAGACCCAGTACTTC
TRBJ2-7,NA,NA,TRBV6-5,CASSYDGSSYEQYF,TGTGCCAGCAGTTACGACGGGAGCTCCTACGAGCAGTACTTC
TRBJ2-7,NA,NA,TRBV30,CAWRKGLAGDTEQYF,TGTGCCTGGAGGAAGGGGCTAGCAGGGGATACCGAGCAGTACTTC
TRBJ1-6,NA,NA,TRBV6-5,CASTPGKGLGLPLHF,TGTGCCAGCACCCCGGGGAAGGGTTTGGGGTTACCCCTCCACTTT
TRBJ2-7,NA,NA,TRBV25-1,CASRGLAYEQYF,TGTGCCAGTAGGGGTCTGGCCTACGAGCAGTACTTC
TRBJ2-1,NA,TRBD1,TRBV5-1,CASSLVPQGASNEQFF,TGCGCCAGCAGCTTGGTCCCACAGGGGGCCAGTAATGAGCAGTTCTTC